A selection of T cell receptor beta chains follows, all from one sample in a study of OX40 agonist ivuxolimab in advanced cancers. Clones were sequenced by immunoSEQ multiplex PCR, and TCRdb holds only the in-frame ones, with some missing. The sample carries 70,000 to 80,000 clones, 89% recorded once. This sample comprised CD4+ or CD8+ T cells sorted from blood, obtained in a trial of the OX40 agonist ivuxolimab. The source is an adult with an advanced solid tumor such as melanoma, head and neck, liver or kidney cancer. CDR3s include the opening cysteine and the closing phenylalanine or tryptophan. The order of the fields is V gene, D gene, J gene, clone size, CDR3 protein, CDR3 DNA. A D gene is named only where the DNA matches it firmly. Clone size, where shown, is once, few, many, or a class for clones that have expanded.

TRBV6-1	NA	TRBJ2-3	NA	CASGGGQGYTDTQYF	TGTGCCAGCGGGGGGGGGCAGGGGTACACAGATACGCAGTATTTT
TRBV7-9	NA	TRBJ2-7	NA	CASSFASSETYEQYF	TGTGCCAGCAGCTTTGCGTCTAGCGAGACCTACGAGCAGTACTTC
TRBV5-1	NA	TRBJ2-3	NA	CASSLAGKEADTQYF	TGCGCCAGCAGCTTGGCGGGGAAGGAAGCAGATACGCAGTATTTT
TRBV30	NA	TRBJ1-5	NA	CAWSMGDSSSNQPQHF	TGTGCCTGGAGTATGGGAGATAGTTCTAGCAATCAGCCCCAGCATTTT
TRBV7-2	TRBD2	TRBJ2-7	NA	CASSLGLAGGYEQYF	TGTGCCAGCAGCTTAGGACTAGCGGGAGGCTACGAGCAGTACTTC
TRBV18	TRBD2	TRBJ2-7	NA	CASSQSREDAYEQYF	TGTGCCAGCTCACAGAGTCGGGAGGATGCCTACGAGCAGTACTTC
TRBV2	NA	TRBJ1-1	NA	CASRLGVSAEAFF	TGTGCCAGCAGATTGGGGGTATCGGCTGAAGCTTTCTTT
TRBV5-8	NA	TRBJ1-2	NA	CASSLGVGTSSPGSGYTF	TGTGCCAGCAGCTTGGGGGTAGGGACCTCGAGCCCCGGATCGGGCTACACCTTC
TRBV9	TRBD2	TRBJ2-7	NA	CASSVGSGSYEQYF	TGTGCCAGCAGCGTAGGGAGCGGGAGTTACGAGCAGTACTTC
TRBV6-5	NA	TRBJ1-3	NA	CASSQASGNTIYF	TGTGCCAGCAGCCAGGCGAGTGGAAACACCATATATTTT
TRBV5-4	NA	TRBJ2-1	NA	CASSNPGLYNEQFF	TGTGCCAGCAGCAACCCGGGACTCTACAATGAGCAGTTCTTC
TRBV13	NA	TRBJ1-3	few	CASRLTGTSGNTIYF	TGTGCCAGCAGACTTACAGGGACCTCTGGAAACACCATATATTTT
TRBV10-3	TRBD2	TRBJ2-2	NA	CAISTLSGGNAGELFF	TGTGCCATCAGTACCCTCTCGGGAGGAAATGCGGGGGAGCTGTTTTTT
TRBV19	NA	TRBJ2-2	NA	CASATPRWAGELFF	TGTGCCAGTGCTACCCCGCGGTGGGCCGGGGAGCTGTTTTTT
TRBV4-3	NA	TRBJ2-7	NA	CASSRAGGEQYF	TGCGCCAGCAGCCGTGCCGGGGGCGAGCAGTACTTC
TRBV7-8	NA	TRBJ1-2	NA	CASTRRGFGTGGGYTF	TGTGCCAGCACCCGCCGGGGCTTTGGCACGGGAGGCGGCTACACCTTC
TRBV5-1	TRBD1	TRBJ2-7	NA	CASSFTGGETYEQYF	TGCGCCAGCAGCTTCACAGGGGGTGAAACATACGAGCAGTACTTC
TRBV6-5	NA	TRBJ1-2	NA	CASRKTSGNYGYTF	TGTGCCAGCAGAAAAACGTCGGGGAACTATGGCTACACCTTC
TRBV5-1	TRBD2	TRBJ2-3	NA	CASSLGLAGNTDTQYF	TGCGCCAGCAGCTTGGGACTAGCGGGAAACACAGATACGCAGTATTTT
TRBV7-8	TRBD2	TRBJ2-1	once	CASSPENGLADNNEQFF	TGTGCCAGCAGCCCTGAAAATGGACTAGCGGACAACAATGAGCAGTTCTTC
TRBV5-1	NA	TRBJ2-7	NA	CASSLDSGGYEQYF	TGCGCCAGCAGCCTCGACAGTGGGGGCTACGAGCAGTACTTC
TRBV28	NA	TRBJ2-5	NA	CASSAETQYF	TGTGCCAGCAGTGCTGAGACCCAGTACTTC
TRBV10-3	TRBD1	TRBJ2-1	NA	CAISDRGHNEQFF	TGTGCCATCAGTGACAGGGGGCACAATGAGCAGTTCTTC
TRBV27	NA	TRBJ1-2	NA	CASSLSGVLGNYGYTF	TGTGCCAGCAGTTTATCGGGGGTACTAGGCAACTATGGCTACACCTTC
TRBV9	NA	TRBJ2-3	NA	CASSVEGQRVSTDTQYF	TGTGCCAGCAGCGTAGAGGGGCAGAGAGTAAGCACAGATACGCAGTATTTT
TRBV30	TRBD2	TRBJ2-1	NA	CAWSVTSGAYNEQFF	TGTGCCTGGAGTGTAACTAGCGGGGCCTACAATGAGCAGTTCTTC
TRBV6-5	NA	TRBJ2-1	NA	CASSYEGGRSNEQFF	TGTGCCAGCAGTTATGAGGGAGGACGGTCCAATGAGCAGTTCTTC
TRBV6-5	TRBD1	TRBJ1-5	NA	CASSYLDRDQPQHF	TGTGCCAGCAGTTACCTGGACAGGGATCAGCCCCAGCATTTT
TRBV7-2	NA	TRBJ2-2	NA	CASSSDPAPGFGELFF	TGTGCCAGCAGCTCCGATCCCGCCCCCGGTTTTGGGGAGCTGTTTTTT
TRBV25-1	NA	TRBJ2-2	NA	CASSEYHGGTVYTGELFF	TGTGCCAGCAGTGAATACCACGGGGGGACAGTGTACACCGGGGAGCTGTTTTTT
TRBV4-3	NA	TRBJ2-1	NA	CASSQGPGPYNEQFF	TGCGCCAGCAGCCAAGGTCCGGGACCCTACAATGAGCAGTTCTTC
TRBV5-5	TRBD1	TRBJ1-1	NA	CASSLYGTGDLWATEAFF	TGTGCCAGCAGCCTATACGGGACAGGGGACCTCTGGGCCACTGAAGCTTTCTTT
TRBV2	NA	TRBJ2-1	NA	CASLENGSYNEQFF	TGTGCCAGTTTAGAAAATGGCTCCTACAATGAGCAGTTCTTC
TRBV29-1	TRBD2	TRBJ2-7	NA	CSVYRLAGGAEQYF	TGCAGCGTCTACCGACTAGCGGGAGGGGCCGAGCAGTACTTC
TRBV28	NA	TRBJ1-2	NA	CATGGYPNYGYTF	TGTGCCACCGGGGGGTACCCTAACTATGGCTACACCTTC
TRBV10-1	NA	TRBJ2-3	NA	CASSGPIADTQYF	TGCGCCAGCAGTGGTCCCATCGCAGATACGCAGTATTTT
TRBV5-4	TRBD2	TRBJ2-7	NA	CASSLALAEISYEQYF	TGTGCCAGCAGCTTGGCTCTAGCGGAAATCTCCTACGAGCAGTACTTC
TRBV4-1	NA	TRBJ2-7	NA	CASSHAGTTTYEQYF	TGCGCCAGCAGCCACGCCGGGACAACGACCTACGAGCAGTACTTC
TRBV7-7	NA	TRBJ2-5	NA	CASSHPGSQETQYF	TGTGCCAGCAGCCATCCGGGATCCCAAGAGACCCAGTACTTC